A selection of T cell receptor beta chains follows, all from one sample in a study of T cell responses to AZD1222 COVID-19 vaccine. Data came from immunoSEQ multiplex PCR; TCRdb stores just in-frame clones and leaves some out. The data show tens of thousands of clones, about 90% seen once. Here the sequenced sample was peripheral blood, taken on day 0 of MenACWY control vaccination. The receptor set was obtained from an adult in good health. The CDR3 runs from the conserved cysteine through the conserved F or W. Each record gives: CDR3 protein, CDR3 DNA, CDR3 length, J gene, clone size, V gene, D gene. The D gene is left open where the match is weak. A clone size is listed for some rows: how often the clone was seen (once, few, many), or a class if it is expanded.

CDR3aa: CASKGQGRYEQYF; CDR3nt: TGTGCCAGTAAGGGACAGGGGCGTTACGAGCAGTACTTC; len: 13; j_gene: TRBJ2-7; abundance: once; v_gene: TRBV19; d_gene: TRBD1
CDR3aa: CSVDDSGRSYGYTF; CDR3nt: TGCAGCGTTGATGACTCGGGACGGTCCTATGGCTACACCTTC; len: 14; j_gene: TRBJ1-2; abundance: .; v_gene: TRBV29-1; d_gene: .
CDR3aa: CASNPPGPEAFF; CDR3nt: TGTGCCAGCAACCCGCCAGGTCCTGAAGCTTTCTTT; len: 12; j_gene: TRBJ1-1; abundance: .; v_gene: TRBV6-4; d_gene: .
CDR3aa: CASSDRGTGGSGELFF; CDR3nt: TGTGCCAGCAGCGACCGCGGGACAGGGGGGTCCGGGGAGCTGTTTTTT; len: 16; j_gene: TRBJ2-2; abundance: .; v_gene: TRBV11-2; d_gene: TRBD1
CDR3aa: CASSLRDRGRNTEAFF; CDR3nt: TGTGCCAGCAGCTTGCGGGACAGGGGGCGGAACACTGAAGCTTTCTTT; len: 16; j_gene: TRBJ1-1; abundance: .; v_gene: TRBV11-3; d_gene: TRBD1
CDR3aa: CASSLPTPSTDTQYF; CDR3nt: TGCGCCAGCAGCTTGCCAACGCCTAGCACAGATACGCAGTATTTT; len: 15; j_gene: TRBJ2-3; abundance: .; v_gene: TRBV5-1; d_gene: .
CDR3aa: CATSRDRNSITLDF; CDR3nt: TGTGCCACCAGCAGAGATCGGAACTCCATTACCCTTGATTTT; len: 14; j_gene: TRBJ2-3; abundance: .; v_gene: TRBV15; d_gene: .
CDR3aa: CASGGWGYTF; CDR3nt: TGTGCCAGCGGGGGATGGGGCTACACCTTC; len: 10; j_gene: TRBJ1-2; abundance: .; v_gene: TRBV28; d_gene: .
CDR3aa: CASSYSPSTYEQYF; CDR3nt: TGTGCCAGCAGTTACTCACCCTCGACCTACGAGCAGTACTTC; len: 14; j_gene: TRBJ2-7; abundance: .; v_gene: TRBV6-6; d_gene: .
CDR3aa: CASSTQRASSYEQYF; CDR3nt: TGTGCCAGTAGTACTCAGCGGGCTAGCTCCTACGAGCAGTACTTC; len: 15; j_gene: TRBJ2-7; abundance: .; v_gene: TRBV19; d_gene: .
CDR3aa: CASSPPRVTFNSPLHF; CDR3nt: TGTGCCAGCAGCCCGCCTCGGGTCACCTTTAATTCACCCCTCCACTTT; len: 16; j_gene: TRBJ1-6; abundance: once; v_gene: TRBV5-8; d_gene: .
CDR3aa: CASSEAHLGEKLFF; CDR3nt: TGTGCCAGCAGTGAAGCCCACCTGGGGGAAAAACTGTTTTTT; len: 14; j_gene: TRBJ1-4; abundance: once; v_gene: TRBV2; d_gene: .
CDR3aa: CASSQGNRGGYTF; CDR3nt: TGTGCCAGCAGCCAGGGGAACAGGGGTGGCTACACCTTC; len: 13; j_gene: TRBJ1-2; abundance: once; v_gene: TRBV3-1/TRBV3-2; d_gene: TRBD1
CDR3aa: CASSLWAAGVSPQHF; CDR3nt: TGTGCCAGCAGTCTCTGGGCAGCCGGGGTATCGCCCCAGCATTTT; len: 15; j_gene: TRBJ1-5; abundance: .; v_gene: TRBV2; d_gene: .
CDR3aa: CASRWGQRGNTEAFF; CDR3nt: TGTGCCAGCAGGTGGGGACAGAGGGGGAACACTGAAGCTTTCTTT; len: 15; j_gene: TRBJ1-1; abundance: .; v_gene: TRBV3-1/TRBV3-2; d_gene: TRBD1
CDR3aa: CASSPPAGTDDQETQYF; CDR3nt: TGTGCCAGCTCACCACCGGCCGGGACGGACGACCAAGAGACCCAGTACTTC; len: 17; j_gene: TRBJ2-5; abundance: .; v_gene: TRBV18; d_gene: .
CDR3aa: CASIPNIYEQYF; CDR3nt: TGTGCCAGCATCCCAAACATCTACGAGCAGTACTTC; len: 12; j_gene: TRBJ2-7; abundance: .; v_gene: TRBV12-3/TRBV12-4; d_gene: .
CDR3aa: CASSQASGADNEQFF; CDR3nt: TGTGCCAGCAGCCAAGCCAGCGGGGCCGACAATGAGCAGTTCTTC; len: 15; j_gene: TRBJ2-1; abundance: .; v_gene: TRBV3-1/TRBV3-2; d_gene: TRBD2
CDR3aa: CASSPNGDSGNTIYF; CDR3nt: TGTGCCAGCAGCCCAAACGGGGACTCTGGAAACACCATATATTTT; len: 15; j_gene: TRBJ1-3; abundance: .; v_gene: TRBV3-1/TRBV3-2; d_gene: .
CDR3aa: CASTLSGGTRGYTF; CDR3nt: TGTGCCAGTACCCTCTCGGGGGGCACGCGCGGCTACACCTTC; len: 14; j_gene: TRBJ1-2; abundance: .; v_gene: TRBV19; d_gene: .
CDR3aa: CASSRDRTNQPQHF; CDR3nt: TGCGCCAGCAGCCGGGACCGTACCAATCAGCCCCAGCATTTT; len: 14; j_gene: TRBJ1-5; abundance: .; v_gene: TRBV4-1; d_gene: .
CDR3aa: CASSQDSKTGNTIYF; CDR3nt: TGCGCCAGCAGCCAAGACAGTAAGACTGGAAACACCATATATTTT; len: 15; j_gene: TRBJ1-3; abundance: .; v_gene: TRBV4-1; d_gene: .
CDR3aa: CASKRDRTEDTEAFF; CDR3nt: TGTGCCAGCAAAAGGGACAGGACTGAGGACACTGAAGCTTTCTTT; len: 15; j_gene: TRBJ1-1; abundance: .; v_gene: TRBV6-5; d_gene: TRBD1
CDR3aa: CASSQGERIEQFF; CDR3nt: TGTGCCAGCAGCCAAGGAGAGAGGATTGAGCAGTTCTTC; len: 13; j_gene: TRBJ2-1; abundance: .; v_gene: TRBV3-1/TRBV3-2; d_gene: .
CDR3aa: CASSGTVNTEAFF; CDR3nt: TGTGCCAGCAGTGGGACAGTGAACACTGAAGCTTTCTTT; len: 13; j_gene: TRBJ1-1; abundance: .; v_gene: TRBV11-2; d_gene: TRBD1
CDR3aa: CASSQVSGVIGYTF; CDR3nt: TGTGCCAGCAGCCAAGTATCCGGGGTTATAGGCTACACCTTC; len: 14; j_gene: TRBJ1-2; abundance: once; v_gene: TRBV3-1/TRBV3-2; d_gene: .
CDR3aa: CASSVGGRFTDTQYF; CDR3nt: TGTGCCAGCAGCGTTGGGGGGAGGTTTACAGATACGCAGTATTTT; len: 15; j_gene: TRBJ2-3; abundance: .; v_gene: TRBV9; d_gene: .
CDR3aa: CASSPGTEIVEEQFF; CDR3nt: TGTGCCAGCAGCCCCGGGACAGAGATTGTAGAGGAGCAGTTCTTC; len: 15; j_gene: TRBJ2-1; abundance: .; v_gene: TRBV28; d_gene: TRBD1
CDR3aa: CASSAGTGNTDTQYF; CDR3nt: TGTGCCAGCAGCGCCGGGACAGGGAACACAGATACGCAGTATTTT; len: 15; j_gene: TRBJ2-3; abundance: .; v_gene: TRBV11-3; d_gene: TRBD1
CDR3aa: CASSPGGERYEQYF; CDR3nt: TGTGCCAGCAGCCCGGGAGGGGAAAGGTACGAGCAGTACTTC; len: 14; j_gene: TRBJ2-7; abundance: .; v_gene: TRBV7-9; d_gene: TRBD2
CDR3aa: CAISTGTEKETQYF; CDR3nt: TGTGCCATCAGCACCGGGACGGAGAAAGAGACCCAGTACTTC; len: 14; j_gene: TRBJ2-5; abundance: .; v_gene: TRBV10-3; d_gene: .
CDR3aa: CASRTTGTYGYTF; CDR3nt: TGTGCCAGCAGGACAACGGGAACTTATGGCTACACCTTC; len: 13; j_gene: TRBJ1-2; abundance: .; v_gene: TRBV28; d_gene: .
CDR3aa: CASSPASNYGYTF; CDR3nt: TGCGCCAGCAGCCCCGCATCTAACTATGGCTACACCTTC; len: 13; j_gene: TRBJ1-2; abundance: .; v_gene: TRBV5-1; d_gene: .
CDR3aa: CASSLRRLAAEETQYF; CDR3nt: TGTGCCAGCAGTTTACGGAGACTAGCGGCTGAAGAGACCCAGTACTTC; len: 16; j_gene: TRBJ2-5; abundance: .; v_gene: TRBV28; d_gene: TRBD2
CDR3aa: CASSSTGGTNEKLFF; CDR3nt: TGTGCCAGCAGCTCTACAGGGGGAACTAATGAAAAACTGTTTTTT; len: 15; j_gene: TRBJ1-4; abundance: .; v_gene: TRBV28; d_gene: TRBD1
CDR3aa: CASSPVSTDTQYF; CDR3nt: TGTGCCAGCAGCCCCGTATCCACAGATACGCAGTATTTT; len: 13; j_gene: TRBJ2-3; abundance: .; v_gene: TRBV6-2/TRBV6-3; d_gene: .
CDR3aa: CASAFGAEQFF; CDR3nt: TGTGCCAGCGCCTTCGGTGCCGAGCAGTTCTTC; len: 11; j_gene: TRBJ2-1; abundance: .; v_gene: TRBV19; d_gene: .
CDR3aa: CASSASFSKETQYF; CDR3nt: TGTGCCAGCAGCGCATCTTTCTCTAAAGAGACCCAGTACTTC; len: 14; j_gene: TRBJ2-5; abundance: .; v_gene: TRBV7-2; d_gene: .
CDR3aa: CASRQGSGELFF; CDR3nt: TGTGCCAGCAGGCAGGGATCCGGGGAGCTGTTTTTT; len: 12; j_gene: TRBJ2-2; abundance: .; v_gene: TRBV3-1/TRBV3-2; d_gene: .
CDR3aa: CASRPNQGSTEAFF; CDR3nt: TGTGCCAGCAGGCCTAATCAGGGAAGCACTGAAGCTTTCTTT; len: 14; j_gene: TRBJ1-1; abundance: .; v_gene: TRBV6-6; d_gene: .
CDR3aa: CASKKGQGNTEAFF; CDR3nt: TGTGCCAGCAAAAAGGGACAGGGTAACACTGAAGCTTTCTTT; len: 14; j_gene: TRBJ1-1; abundance: .; v_gene: TRBV6-4; d_gene: TRBD1
CDR3aa: CASSPSGRNTEAFF; CDR3nt: TGCGCCAGCAGCCCAAGTGGGCGCAACACTGAAGCTTTCTTT; len: 14; j_gene: TRBJ1-1; abundance: .; v_gene: TRBV5-1; d_gene: .
CDR3aa: CASSPEGSSYEQYF; CDR3nt: TGTGCCAGCAGCCCCGAGGGCAGCTCCTACGAGCAGTACTTC; len: 14; j_gene: TRBJ2-7; abundance: .; v_gene: TRBV6-4; d_gene: .
CDR3aa: CASSLQPRGYF; CDR3nt: TGTGCCAGCAGCTTGCAGCCCCGGGGGTACTTC; len: 11; j_gene: TRBJ2-7; abundance: .; v_gene: TRBV7-8; d_gene: .
CDR3aa: CAISESGGRQGGTEAFF; CDR3nt: TGTGCCATCAGTGAGTCAGGGGGGCGACAGGGAGGGACTGAAGCTTTCTTT; len: 17; j_gene: TRBJ1-1; abundance: .; v_gene: TRBV10-3; d_gene: TRBD1
CDR3aa: CASSPQSGNQPQHF; CDR3nt: TGTGCCAGCAGCCCCCAGAGTGGCAATCAGCCCCAGCATTTT; len: 14; j_gene: TRBJ1-5; abundance: .; v_gene: TRBV6-5; d_gene: .
CDR3aa: CASRQLAGGTTDTQYF; CDR3nt: TGTGCCAGCAGACAACTAGCGGGGGGAACAACAGATACGCAGTATTTT; len: 16; j_gene: TRBJ2-3; abundance: .; v_gene: TRBV6-4; d_gene: TRBD2
CDR3aa: CASSPGEMNTEAFF; CDR3nt: TGTGCCAGCTCACCGGGGGAGATGAACACTGAAGCTTTCTTT; len: 14; j_gene: TRBJ1-1; abundance: .; v_gene: TRBV18; d_gene: .
CDR3aa: CASSGGADGYTF; CDR3nt: TGTGCCAGCAGTGGGGGGGCGGATGGCTACACCTTC; len: 12; j_gene: TRBJ1-2; abundance: .; v_gene: TRBV2; d_gene: .
CDR3aa: CASSHRPANNEQFF; CDR3nt: TGTGCCAGCAGCCATAGGCCAGCAAACAATGAGCAGTTCTTC; len: 14; j_gene: TRBJ2-1; abundance: .; v_gene: TRBV3-1/TRBV3-2; d_gene: .
CDR3aa: CASRTGGSSYNEQFF; CDR3nt: TGTGCCAGCAGGACAGGGGGTAGCTCCTACAATGAGCAGTTCTTC; len: 15; j_gene: TRBJ2-1; abundance: .; v_gene: TRBV7-2; d_gene: TRBD1
CDR3aa: CASSDATSGTYEQYF; CDR3nt: TGTGCCAGCAGCGACGCGACTAGCGGGACCTACGAGCAGTACTTC; len: 15; j_gene: TRBJ2-7; abundance: few; v_gene: TRBV25-1; d_gene: TRBD2
CDR3aa: CASSEPDRGRDGYTF; CDR3nt: TGTGCCAGCAGCGAACCGGACAGGGGGCGAGATGGCTACACCTTC; len: 15; j_gene: TRBJ1-2; abundance: .; v_gene: TRBV5-4; d_gene: TRBD1
CDR3aa: CASSSRSMVGETQYF; CDR3nt: TGTGCCAGCAGCTCTCGCTCGATGGTAGGAGAGACCCAGTACTTC; len: 15; j_gene: TRBJ2-5; abundance: .; v_gene: TRBV7-2; d_gene: .